These 7 T cell receptor beta chains were all obtained from the same sample, sequenced in a study of PD-1 blockade in classical Hodgkin lymphoma. The patients all showed relapse after autologous stem cell transplantation, while their brentuximab vedotin exposure varied. TCRdb keeps only in-frame clones here, not all; method: immunoSEQ multiplex PCR. The data show around 40,000 clones, about 82% seen once. This specimen consisted of peripheral blood mononuclear cells (PBMCs), obtained at baseline. The source is a human donor with classical Hodgkin lymphoma.

This clone was detected only a few times. This chain connects TRBV6-6 to TRBJ2-7; D perhaps matches TRBD2 (6 bases). CDR1 MNHNY and CDR2 SVGAGI come from the germline V gene (reference sequence). V lost 0 bases to trimming and J lost 2 bases, with 14 bases between them. This CDR3 is 16 amino acids long. CDR3 DNA: TGTGCCAGCAGTTACTCGGAGGGTTGGATCGCCTACGAGCAGTACTTC. Translating it yields CASSYSEGWIAYEQYF.

The chain combines TRBV19 with TRBJ1-1, with D perhaps matching TRBD1 (5 bases). The CDR3 consists of 16 residues. Germline loops: CDR1 LNHDA, CDR2 SQIVND (reference sequence). V lost 2 bases and J 1 base, leaving 14 bases between the germline ends. In DNA form, the CDR3 reads TGTGCCAGTAGTATAAGGGCCACCACAGGGAACACTGAAGCTTTCTTT. It translates to CASSIRATTGNTEAFF. Looking up the rest from reference TRBV19 and TRBJ1-1 gives the full variable domain: DGGITQSPKYLFRKEGQNVTLSCEQNLNHDAMYWYRQDPGQGLRLIYYSQIVNDFQKGDIAEGYSVSREKKESFPLTVTSAQKNPTAFYLCASSIRATTGNTEAFFGQGTRLTVV.

This CDR3 is CASSLRPNSNQPQHF. The CDR3 nucleotides read TGCGCCAGCAGCTTGAGACCGAATAGCAATCAGCCCCAGCATTTT. The chain employs TRBV5-1 and TRBJ1-5; D is ambiguous. Trimming removed 1 base from V and 0 bases from J, with 8 bases in between. Germline CDR1 and CDR2: SGHRS and YFSETQ. This CDR3 spans 15 amino acids.

This clone showed up just a few times. The rearrangement joins TRBV6-5 to TRBJ1-2, with D possibly matching TRBD1 (6 bases). Germline CDR1 and CDR2: MNHEY and SVGAGI. The CDR3 has 14 amino acids. V was cut by 0 bases and J by 8 bases, with 13 bases left in between. DNA of the CDR3: TGTGCCAGCAGTTACTCGAGCACAGGGCGCGGCTACACCTTC. Its protein is CASSYSSTGRGYTF.

This chain uses TRBV10-2 with TRBJ2-1; D not resolved. This CDR3 contains 11 residues. Trimming left V 6 bases short and J 10 bases short, with 10 bases between. Looked up from germline, CDR1 is WSHSY and CDR2 is SAAADI. The CDR3 sequence: CASRMETEQFF. The CDR3 nucleotides are TGCGCCAGCAGAATGGAGACGGAGCAGTTCTTC.

The V gene is TRBV19, the J gene TRBJ2-7; TRBD2 matches at 9 bases. The ends lost 7 bases at V and 5 bases at J; junction bases unmatched: 15. The CDR3 is made up of 16 amino acids. Germline V gives CDR1 LNHDA, CDR2 SQIVND (reference sequence). The CDR3 sequence: CASTSGRSSLINEQYF. DNA of the CDR3: TGTGCCAGTACGAGCGGGAGGAGCTCCCTTATTAACGAGCAGTACTTC. The whole variable domain, remainder taken from reference TRBV19 and TRBJ2-7, is DGGITQSPKYLFRKEGQNVTLSCEQNLNHDAMYWYRQDPGQGLRLIYYSQIVNDFQKGDIAEGYSVSREKKESFPLTVTSAQKNPTAFYLCASTSGRSSLINEQYFGPGTRLTVT.

The V and J genes are TRBV13 and TRBJ2-7, with 7 positions matching TRBD1. The V gene end was trimmed by 5 bases and the J gene end by 6 bases; junction bases not matched to a gene: 13. CDR1 and CDR2 from the germline V gene are PRHDT and FYEKMQ (reference sequence). The CDR3 spans 15 residues. CDR3 nucleotides: TGTGCCAGCAGCCCGCCGACAGGGAACTGGGGCGAGCAGTACTTC. Translation gives CASSPPTGNWGEQYF.